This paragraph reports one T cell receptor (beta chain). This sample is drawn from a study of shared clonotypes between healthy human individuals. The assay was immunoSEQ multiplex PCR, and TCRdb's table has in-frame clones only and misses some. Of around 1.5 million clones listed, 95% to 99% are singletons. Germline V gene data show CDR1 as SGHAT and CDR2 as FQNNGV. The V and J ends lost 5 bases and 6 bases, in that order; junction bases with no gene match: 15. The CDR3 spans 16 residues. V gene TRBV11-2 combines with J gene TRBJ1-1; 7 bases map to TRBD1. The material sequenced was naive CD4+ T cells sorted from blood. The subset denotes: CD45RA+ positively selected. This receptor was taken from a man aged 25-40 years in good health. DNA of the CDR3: TGTGCCAGCAGCCGTATTGGACAGGTAACGAGCGCTGAAGCTTTCTTT. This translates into CASSRIGQVTSAEAFF.